The 17 T cell receptor beta chains listed next were all sequenced from one sample in a study of early T cells in non-severe SARS-CoV-2 infection. TCRdb used MiXCR to reprocess the 5' RACE reads, holding one entry per CDR3 protein. The sample has tens of thousands of distinct CDR3 sequences, about an eighth seen once. Sequencing was performed on whole blood. These receptor sequences come from an adult who was a healthcare worker with PCR-confirmed SARS-CoV-2 infection or an uninfected control (not recorded which).

The chain recombines TRBV4-1 with TRBJ1-2, with 8 bases fitting TRBD1. The CDR3 is made up of 15 amino acids. CDR1 is MGHRA and CDR2 is YSYEKL in the germline V gene. With V trimmed by 2 bases and J by 10 bases, 12 bases remained unmatched. The CDR3 region is CASSQSMDREILYTF. The CDR3 DNA follows: TGCGCCAGCAGCCAATCTATGGACAGGGAAATTCTCTACACCTTC.

This clonotype was counted between two and nine times. The V and J genes are TRBV19 and TRBJ1-5; 7 nucleotides align to TRBD1. After removal of 7 bases from V and 1 base from J, the junction contained 7 bases not matched to a gene. CDR1 is LNHDA, CDR2 SQIVND, per germline (reference sequence). The CDR3 is 15 residues long. As DNA, the CDR3 is TGTGCCAGTAAATCGACAGGGTGGAGCAATCAGCCCCAGCATTTT. Translating gives CASKSTGWSNQPQHF. The full variable domain, its missing parts supplied by reference TRBV19 and TRBJ1-5, is DGGITQSPKYLFRKEGQNVTLSCEQNLNHDAMYWYRQDPGQGLRLIYYSQIVNDFQKGDIAEGYSVSREKKESFPLTVTSAQKNPTAFYLCASKSTGWSNQPQHFGDGTRLSIL.

The V and J genes are TRBV7-6 and TRBJ1-2, with 7 positions matching TRBD1. CDR3 size: 13 residues. J gave up 4 bases and V 5 bases, and 4 bases lay outside the gene matches. In germline, CDR1 is SGHVS, CDR2 FNYEAQ. CDR3 coding DNA: TGTGCCAGCAGCCGGACAGGCGCCTATGGCTACACCTTC. This sequence encodes CASSRTGAYGYTF.

This clonotype appeared a few times. CDR3 DNA sequence: TGTGCCATCAGTGTAGGACTAGCGGGCCCGGGGACCCAGTACTTC. Translating it yields CAISVGLAGPGTQYF. V gene TRBV10-3 combines with J gene TRBJ2-5, with 11 positions matching TRBD2. This CDR3 contains 15 residues. The V and J ends lost 4 bases and 7 bases, in that order; junction bases with no gene match: 8. Per germline, CDR1 ENHRY and CDR2 SYGVKD.

This clonotype showed up many times. J is TRBJ2-6 and V is TRBV11-3; the D call may be TRBD1 or TRBD2 (5 bases each). V was cut by 1 base and J by 1 base, with 5 bases left in between. This CDR3 has 15 amino acids. Per the germline V gene, CDR1 is SGHNT and CDR2 is YENEEA. The CDR3, as DNA: TGTGCCAGCAGCTTAGGGGGGTCTGGGGCCAACGTCCTGACTTTC. This gives the protein CASSLGGSGANVLTF.

This clonotype was seen repeatedly, ten times or more. The rearrangement uses TRBV29-1 and TRBJ2-4; D possibly matches TRBD1 or TRBD2 (5 bases each). Germline V gives CDR1 SQVTM, CDR2 ANQGSEA. The CDR3 extends over 13 amino acids. The germline V and J ends were trimmed by 6 bases and 6 bases, with 15 bases remaining between them. In nucleotides, the CDR3 is TGCAGCGTGCCTGACCGGGACCCAAACATTCAGTACTTC. Amino acids: CSVPDRDPNIQYF.

In this sample, this clonotype turned up many times. The V call is TRBV18, the J call TRBJ2-7; D gene uncertain. This CDR3 has 13 amino acids. V lost 4 bases, J lost 1 base, and 8 bases lay in between. CDR1 is KGHSH, CDR2 LQKENI, per germline. CDR3 DNA sequence: TGTGCCAGCTCACTCTTAGAATCCTACGAGCAGTACTTC. Residues: CASSLLESYEQYF. Full variable domain (missing parts from reference TRBV18 and TRBJ2-7): NAGVMQNPRHLVRRRGQEARLRCSPMKGHSHVYWYRQLPEEGLKFMVYLQKENIIDESGMPKERFSAEFPKEGPSILRIQQVVRGDSAAYFCASSLLESYEQYFGPGTRLTVT.

This clonotype was observed at least ten times. The chain has TRBV7-9 and TRBJ1-2, with unresolved D. CDR1 and CDR2 (germline): SEHNR, FQNEAQ (reference sequence). CDR3 size: 15 residues. Trimming took off 0 bases at V and 1 base at J, with 9 bases between the two ends. The CDR3 spells CASSLAVGRNYGYTF. CDR3 nucleotide sequence: TGTGCCAGCAGCTTAGCGGTCGGACGTAACTATGGCTACACCTTC.

The rearrangement uses TRBV18 and TRBJ1-3; 7 bases are shared with TRBD1. CDR1 and CDR2 (germline): KGHSH, LQKENI. The CDR3 consists of 17 residues. Unmatched junction bases numbered 6, after V lost 1 base and J lost 0 bases. The chain's CDR3 is CASSPRPTGSSGNTIYF. For the CDR3, the DNA is TGTGCCAGCTCACCACGTCCGACAGGGAGCTCTGGAAACACCATATATTTT.

V and J are TRBV9 and TRBJ2-5, with 9 positions matching TRBD2. J lost 2 bases, V lost 0 bases, and 2 bases had no gene match. Germline loops: CDR1 SGDLS, CDR2 YYNGEE. This CDR3 comprises 15 residues. The CDR3 DNA is TGTGCCAGCAGCGTAGGACTAGCGGAGCAAGAGACCCAGTACTTC. Residues: CASSVGLAEQETQYF.

This clonotype was counted ten times or more. The chain combines TRBV20-1 with TRBJ2-5; D is unresolved. The CDR3 is 14 amino acids. The V gene lost 0 bases and the J gene lost 5 bases, with 13 bases spanning the gap. CDR1 and CDR2 (germline): DFQATT, SNEGSKA (reference sequence). CDR3 loop: CSAREWASGETQYF. Here the CDR3 DNA reads TGCAGTGCTAGAGAGTGGGCTAGTGGGGAGACCCAGTACTTC.

The chain recombines TRBV30 with TRBJ1-2; D possibly corresponds to TRBD1 (5 bases). V was pared by 3 bases and J by 7 bases, with 15 bases between. The length of the CDR3 is 13 residues. Germline assignment: CDR1 GTSNPN and CDR2 SVGIG (reference sequence). The CDR3 here is CAWRSLGGFGYTF. DNA for the CDR3: TGTGCCTGGAGGTCCCTGGGGGGGTTTGGCTACACCTTC.

This clonotype was observed a handful of times. For the CDR3, the DNA is TGTGCCATCAGTGAGTCGACGGGGGAGGGTACGCAGTATTTT. This gives the protein CAISESTGEGTQYF. This chain joins TRBV10-3 and TRBJ2-3, with TRBD2 matching over 7 bases. V lost 0 bases, J lost 8 bases, and 5 bases stayed unmatched. CDR1 is ENHRY and CDR2 is SYGVKD in the germline V gene. The CDR3 extends over 14 amino acids.

The chain couples TRBV7-2 to TRBJ2-5; D possibly corresponds to TRBD1 (6 bases). Trimming shortened V by 1 base and J by 3 bases, and 9 bases separated the two germline ends. The CDR3 spans 14 residues. CDR1 and CDR2 from the germline V gene are SGHTA and FQGNSA. The CDR3, as DNA: TGTGCCAGCAGCTTAGTATCAGGGGAAGAGACCCAGTACTTC. This sequence encodes CASSLVSGEETQYF. Combining the CDR3 with reference TRBV7-2 and TRBJ2-5 gives the whole variable domain GAGVSQSPSNKVTEKGKDVELRCDPISGHTALYWYRQSLGQGLEFLIYFQGNSAPDKSGLPSDRFSAERTGGSVSTLTIQRTQQEDSAVYLCASSLVSGEETQYFGPGTRLLVL.

The V and J genes are TRBV19 and TRBJ2-3; D is possibly TRBD1 (6 bases). The germline gives CDR1 LNHDA, CDR2 SQIVND (reference sequence). This CDR3 spans 15 amino acids. V was pared by 5 bases and J by 2 bases, with 14 bases between. CDR3 in DNA: TGTGCCAGTAGTGGGGCAGGGGTCGCCACAGATACGCAGTATTTT. Its protein is CASSGAGVATDTQYF.

This clonotype has at least ten counts. The rearrangement uses TRBV19 and TRBJ1-5; D is undetermined. The germline V gene has CDR1 LNHDA and CDR2 SQIVND (reference sequence). V dropped 3 bases and J dropped 6 bases, with 9 bases sitting between them. The CDR3 runs 13 residues. This chain's CDR3 is CASSMGGAQPQHF. CDR3 DNA sequence: TGTGCCAGTAGTATGGGTGGAGCTCAGCCCCAGCATTTT. The entire variable domain, with the rest obtained from reference TRBV19 and TRBJ1-5, is as follows: DGGITQSPKYLFRKEGQNVTLSCEQNLNHDAMYWYRQDPGQGLRLIYYSQIVNDFQKGDIAEGYSVSREKKESFPLTVTSAQKNPTAFYLCASSMGGAQPQHFGDGTRLSIL.

V is TRBV12-3 or TRBV12-4 and J is TRBJ1-2; D unclear. This CDR3 comprises 14 residues. The V end lost 6 bases, the J end lost 0 bases, and 11 bases lay between the germline ends. The CDR3 DNA is TGTGCCAGCAGCTCCTCCCCCCCTAACTATGGCTACACCTTC. Protein product: CASSSSPPNYGYTF.